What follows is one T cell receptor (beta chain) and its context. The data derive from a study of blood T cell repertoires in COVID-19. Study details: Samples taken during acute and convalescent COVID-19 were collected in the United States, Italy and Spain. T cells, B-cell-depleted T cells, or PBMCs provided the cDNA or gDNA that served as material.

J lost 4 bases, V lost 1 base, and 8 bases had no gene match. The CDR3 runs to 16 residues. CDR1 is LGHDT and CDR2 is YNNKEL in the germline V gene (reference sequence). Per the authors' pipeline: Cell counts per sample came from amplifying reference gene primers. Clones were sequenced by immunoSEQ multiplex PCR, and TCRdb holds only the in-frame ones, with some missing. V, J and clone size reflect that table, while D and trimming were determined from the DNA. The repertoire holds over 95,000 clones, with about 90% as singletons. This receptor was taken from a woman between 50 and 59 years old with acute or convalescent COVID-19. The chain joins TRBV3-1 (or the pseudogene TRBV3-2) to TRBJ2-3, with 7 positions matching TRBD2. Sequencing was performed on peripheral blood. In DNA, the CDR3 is TGTGCCAGCAGCCAAGGGGGGGGGAAAGGCGCAGATACGCAGTATTTT. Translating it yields CASSQGGGKGADTQYF.